This T cell receptor (beta chain) came from a study of HIV-infected children after antiretroviral therapy interruption. CDR1 and CDR2 (germline): GTSNPN, SVGIG (reference sequence). CDR3 length: 13 residues. V gave up 4 bases and J gave up 8 bases, with 15 bases separating them. RNA-based 3' RACE libraries used unique molecular identifiers. TCRdb re-called the 3' RACE reads with MiXCR, one entry per CDR3 protein. The sample lists about 89,000 distinct CDR3 sequences; 6% to 8.5% were seen once. This clonotype was seen repeatedly, ten times or more. Treatment meaning: PENTA 11 planned treatment interruption arm or continuous ART arm.

The chain couples TRBV30 to TRBJ2-1; no definite D call. Here the sequenced sample was CD45RA+ CD4+ T cells from PBMCs, pooled from several time points, taken from a donor given antiretroviral therapy, either interrupted or continuous. As for subset: naive CD4+ CD45RA+ CD45RO- T cells. This sequence originates from a pool of human donors with HIV. CDR3 sequence reads: CAWTDERYHEQFF. The CDR3 nucleotides read TGTGCCTGGACTGACGAAAGGTATCATGAGCAGTTCTTC.